This is a list of T cell receptor beta chains from one sample in a study of T cell repertoires and HLA-DP antigens. Antigen specificity for these receptors is unknown. Clones were sequenced by immunoSEQ multiplex PCR, and TCRdb holds only the in-frame ones, with some missing. In the table there are roughly 110,000 clones, almost 95% of which are singletons. Sequenced input: CD4+ T cells from PBMCs. The receptor set was obtained from a woman younger than 30 in good health and CMV-seronegative. CDR3s leave out the opening cysteine and the closing phenylalanine or tryptophan. Not every row has a clone size; where given, it reads once, few, many or a size class.

v_gene	abundance	j_gene	CDR3aa
TRBV30	-	TRBJ2-1	AWSSGTSGLRYNEQF
TRBV5-4	-	TRBJ2-1	ASSFSTIMYNEQF
TRBV28	-	TRBJ2-7	ASSARGNSYEQY
TRBV12-5	-	TRBJ2-1	ATHGLAVYNEQF
TRBV18	-	TRBJ2-2	ASSTVRTGELF
TRBV4-3	-	TRBJ2-5	ASSQDFAGGQETQY
TRBV29-1	-	TRBJ1-1	SVDLRQKNTEAF
TRBV7-9	-	TRBJ2-7	ASSRLFGARRGEQY
TRBV25-1	once	TRBJ2-5	AGLRGASRETQY
TRBV15	-	TRBJ2-6	ATSREAYGANVLT
TRBV5-6	-	TRBJ1-6	ASSLGVDGSPLH
TRBV6-5	-	TRBJ1-2	ASSYSRADGVYGYT
TRBV6-5	-	TRBJ1-1	ASKTGIMNTEAF
TRBV4-3	-	TRBJ1-2	ASSQATGTATNYGYT
TRBV16	-	TRBJ1-5	ASSQPGGQPQH
TRBV5-1	-	TRBJ1-5	ASSLGLYSNQPQH
TRBV7-6	-	TRBJ1-5	ASSLSGNQPQH
TRBV27	-	TRBJ2-7	ASSMKSSYEQY
TRBV7-3	-	TRBJ2-7	ASSLGRGHSYEQY
TRBV21-1	-	TRBJ2-7	ASSTLGLPREQY
TRBV5-6	-	TRBJ1-4	ASSLVGELATNEKLF
TRBV5-5	once	TRBJ1-2	ASSLGPGLNYGYT
TRBV7-9	-	TRBJ1-6	ASSLGPQGVSSYNSPLH
TRBV4-2	-	TRBJ2-5	ASSLRGTAQETQY
TRBV15	-	TRBJ2-1	ATSRDGARGNEQF
TRBV2	-	TRBJ2-1	ASSEKGLSYNEQF
TRBV30	-	TRBJ2-1	AWSGGTGGRGEQF
TRBV30	-	TRBJ1-2	AWSRAGLHGYT
TRBV11-3	-	TRBJ2-5	ASSGGYQETQY
TRBV29-1	-	TRBJ2-2	SVGHFRGPNTGELF
TRBV11-3	-	TRBJ2-2	ASSLDSVSTGELF
TRBV4-2	-	TRBJ2-4	ASSQEPSGGSIKNIQY
TRBV6-1	once	TRBJ2-4	ASSEAATNLAGDGLQY
TRBV18	few	TRBJ1-5	ASSPRNRDRGSNQPQH
TRBV9	once	TRBJ2-3	ASSVQAGGPSTDTQY
TRBV28	-	TRBJ2-3	ASRAGAKRPDTQY
TRBV11-2	few	TRBJ1-6	ASSSTGFSPLH
TRBV5-8	-	TRBJ2-2	ASSLSRGIPHTGELF
TRBV9	-	TRBJ2-5	ASSLGLAAQETQY
TRBV4-1	-	TRBJ1-5	ASSRNRYSNQPQH
TRBV11-2	-	TRBJ1-3	ASSPTGRGDTIY
TRBV5-6	-	TRBJ1-1	ASSLWSRNTEAF
TRBV28	-	TRBJ1-5	ASSLYGDRDDQPQH
TRBV28	-	TRBJ1-2	ASSFMTANYGYT
TRBV27	-	TRBJ1-6	ASSSYNSPLH
TRBV7-9	-	TRBJ2-1	ASSHVGGEGGYNEQF
TRBV12-5	once	TRBJ2-1	ASGPWRGNEQF
TRBV28	-	TRBJ1-2	ASSLGRRAGGKSYGYT
TRBV5-4	-	TRBJ1-2	ASSRDRPGINNGYT
TRBV18	-	TRBJ1-2	ASSPAAGGSYGYT
TRBV18	-	TRBJ1-1	ASSPSQGSTEAF
TRBV7-3	-	TRBJ2-1	ASSLTGTYNEQF
TRBV7-2	-	TRBJ2-3	ASMVAGTSTDTQY
TRBV5-4	-	TRBJ2-4	ASSLGENIQY
TRBV7-9	-	TRBJ2-1	ASSLRGTSGQGQF
TRBV7-9	-	TRBJ2-3	ASSPGWAYKSTDTQY
TRBV5-1	few	TRBJ1-5	ASSLEGTGDQPQH
TRBV5-1	-	TRBJ2-2	ASSPYSGSTAGELF